The clone carrying this T cell receptor (beta chain) was observed many times. Its matching antigen is unknown. The data are from a study of naive and memory T cell subsets. Notes on the study in general: Over 85% of naive TCR sequences appeared only once, unlike memory subsets.

The CDR3 is made up of 13 amino acids. The V and J ends lost 5 bases and 2 bases respectively, with 10 bases between them. Germline V gene lookup returns CDR1 MNHNY and CDR2 SVGAGI (reference sequence). The beta constant-region primer was an equimolar mix of two oligonucleotides covering TRBC1 and TRBC2. From the UMI-ligation and nested PCR reads, TCRdb called clonotypes with MiXCR, one entry per CDR3 protein. This sample has 100,000 or so distinct CDR3 sequences, with over 7% found just once. This chain links TRBV6-6 with TRBJ2-7; TRBD1 might be the D (5 bases). This TCR came from a human donor in good health. Sequencing was carried out using central memory CD4+ T cells from blood. The CDR3 region is CASSRRQPYEQYF. CDR3 bases: TGTGCCAGCAGTCGACGACAGCCCTACGAGCAGTACTTC.